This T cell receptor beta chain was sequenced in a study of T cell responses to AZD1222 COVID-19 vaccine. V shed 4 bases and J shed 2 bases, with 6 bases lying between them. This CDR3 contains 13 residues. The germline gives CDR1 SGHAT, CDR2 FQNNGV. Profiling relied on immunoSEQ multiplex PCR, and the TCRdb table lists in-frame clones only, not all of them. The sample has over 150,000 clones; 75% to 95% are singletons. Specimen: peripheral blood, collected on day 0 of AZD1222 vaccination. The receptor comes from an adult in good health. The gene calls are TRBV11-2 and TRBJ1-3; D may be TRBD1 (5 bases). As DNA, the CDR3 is TGTGCCAGCAGCTCGACAGCTGGAAACACCATATATTTT. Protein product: CASSSTAGNTIYF. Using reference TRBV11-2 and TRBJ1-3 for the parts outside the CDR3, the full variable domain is EAGVAQSPRYKIIEKRQSVAFWCNPISGHATLYWYQQILGQGPKLLIQFQNNGVVDDSQLPKDRFSAERLKGVDSTLKIQPAKLEDSAVYLCASSSTAGNTIYFGEGSWLTVV.